This TCR beta chain was identified during a study of T cells after yellow fever vaccination. Points from the study as a whole: The bulk population could contribute abundant contaminating clonotypes to FACS-sorted repertoires. Booster samples showed a return of most primary-vaccination clones (approximately 95% CD4, around 85% CD8).

The V and J ends lost 3 bases and 2 bases, in that order; junction bases with no gene match: 13. The CDR3 consists of 18 residues. Template switching by 5'RACE produced TCR cDNA, adding a universal primer site and UMIs. TCRdb passed the 5' RACE reads through MiXCR, listing each CDR3 protein once. This sample has 300,000 to 400,000 distinct CDR3 sequences, with approximately 8% found just once. This clonotype was recorded once. What it binds is unknown. The source of this sequence is a man younger than 30 who received the YFV17D yellow fever vaccine. The chain couples TRBV12-3 or TRBV12-4 to TRBJ1-5; TRBD1 agrees at 7 bases. The input for sequencing was PBMCs, taken about 49 days after the first yellow fever vaccination. CDR3 sequence: CASSFKFLGGAGNQPQHF. For the CDR3, the DNA is TGTGCCAGCAGTTTTAAGTTTTTAGGGGGCGCGGGCAATCAGCCCCAGCATTTT.